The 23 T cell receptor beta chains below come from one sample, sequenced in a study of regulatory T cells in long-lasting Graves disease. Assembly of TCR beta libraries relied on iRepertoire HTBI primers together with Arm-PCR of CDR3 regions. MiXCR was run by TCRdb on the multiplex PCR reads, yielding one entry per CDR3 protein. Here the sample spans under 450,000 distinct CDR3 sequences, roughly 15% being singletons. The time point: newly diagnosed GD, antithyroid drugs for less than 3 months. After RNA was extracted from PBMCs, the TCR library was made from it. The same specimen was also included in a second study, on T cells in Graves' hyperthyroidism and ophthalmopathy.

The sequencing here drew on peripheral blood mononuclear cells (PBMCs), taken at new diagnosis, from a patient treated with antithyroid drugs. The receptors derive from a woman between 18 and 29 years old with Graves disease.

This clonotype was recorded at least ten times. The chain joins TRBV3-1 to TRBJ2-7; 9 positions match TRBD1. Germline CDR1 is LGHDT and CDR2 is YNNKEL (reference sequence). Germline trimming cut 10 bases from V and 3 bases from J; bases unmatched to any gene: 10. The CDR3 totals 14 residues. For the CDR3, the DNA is TGTGCCACTCGGACAGGGGTCGATAACTACGAGCAGTACTTC. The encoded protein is CATRTGVDNYEQYF.

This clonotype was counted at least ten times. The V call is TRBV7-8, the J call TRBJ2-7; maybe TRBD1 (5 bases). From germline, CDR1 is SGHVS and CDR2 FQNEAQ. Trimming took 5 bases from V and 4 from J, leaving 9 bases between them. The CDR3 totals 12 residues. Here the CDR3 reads CASSTQVYEQYF. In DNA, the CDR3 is TGTGCCAGCAGCACACAGGTGTACGAGCAGTACTTC.

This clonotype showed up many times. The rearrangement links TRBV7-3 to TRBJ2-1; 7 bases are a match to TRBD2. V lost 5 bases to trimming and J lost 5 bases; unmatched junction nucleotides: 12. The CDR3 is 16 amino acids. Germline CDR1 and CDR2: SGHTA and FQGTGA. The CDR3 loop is CASSGVSSGNHNEQFF. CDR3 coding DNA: TGTGCCAGCAGCGGGGTCTCTAGCGGAAACCACAATGAGCAGTTCTTC. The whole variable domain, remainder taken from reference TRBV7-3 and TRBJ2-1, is GAGVSQTPSNKVTEKGKYVELRCDPISGHTALYWYRQSLGQGPEFLIYFQGTGAADDSGLPNDRFFAVRPEGSVSTLKIQRTERGDSAVYLCASSGVSSGNHNEQFFGPGTRLTVL.

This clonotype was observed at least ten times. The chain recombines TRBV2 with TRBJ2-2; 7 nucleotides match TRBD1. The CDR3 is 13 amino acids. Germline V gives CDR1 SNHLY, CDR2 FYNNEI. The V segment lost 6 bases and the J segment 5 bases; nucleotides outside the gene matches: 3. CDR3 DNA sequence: TGTGCCAGCAGGACAGGGATTACCGGGGAGCTGTTTTTT. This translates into CASRTGITGELFF. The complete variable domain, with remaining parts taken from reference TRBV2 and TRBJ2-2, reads EPEVTQTPSHQVTQMGQEVILRCVPISNHLYFYWYRQILGQKVEFLVSFYNNEISEKSEIFDDQFSVERPDGSNFTLKIRSTKLEDSAMYFCASRTGITGELFFGEGSRLTVL.

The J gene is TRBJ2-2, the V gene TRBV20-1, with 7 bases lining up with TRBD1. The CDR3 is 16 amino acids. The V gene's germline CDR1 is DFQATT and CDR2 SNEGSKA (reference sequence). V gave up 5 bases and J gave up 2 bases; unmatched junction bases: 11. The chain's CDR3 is CSARNLRDSNTGELFF. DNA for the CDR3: TGCAGTGCTCGAAACCTCCGGGACAGCAACACCGGGGAGCTGTTTTTT.

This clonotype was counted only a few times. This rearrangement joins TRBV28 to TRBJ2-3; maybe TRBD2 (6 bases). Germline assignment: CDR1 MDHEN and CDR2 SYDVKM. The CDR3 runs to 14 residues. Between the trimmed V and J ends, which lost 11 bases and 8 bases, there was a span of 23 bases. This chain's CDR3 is CAASSDGRGGTQYF. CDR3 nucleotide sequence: TGTGCCGCCTCTTCGGACGGCCGGGGAGGTACGCAGTATTTT. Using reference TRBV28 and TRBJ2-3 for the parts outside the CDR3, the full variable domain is DVKVTQSSRYLVKRTGEKVFLECVQDMDHENMFWYRQDPGLGLRLIYFSYDVKMKEKGDIPEGYSVSREKKERFSLILESASTNQTSMYLCAASSDGRGGTQYFGPGTRLTVL.

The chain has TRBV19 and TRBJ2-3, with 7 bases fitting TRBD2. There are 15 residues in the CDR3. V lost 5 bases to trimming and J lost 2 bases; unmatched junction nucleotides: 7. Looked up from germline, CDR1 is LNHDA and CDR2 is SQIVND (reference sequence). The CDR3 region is CASSLGLVSTDTQYF. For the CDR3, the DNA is TGTGCCAGTAGTCTCGGACTAGTTTCCACAGATACGCAGTATTTT.

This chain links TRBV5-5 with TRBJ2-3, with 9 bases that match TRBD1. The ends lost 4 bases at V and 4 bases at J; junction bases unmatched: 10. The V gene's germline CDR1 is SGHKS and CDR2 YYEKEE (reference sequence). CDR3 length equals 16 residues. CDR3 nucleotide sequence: TGTGCCAGCAGCCCGGGGGGACAGGGACGCGCAGATACGCAGTATTTT. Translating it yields CASSPGGQGRADTQYF.

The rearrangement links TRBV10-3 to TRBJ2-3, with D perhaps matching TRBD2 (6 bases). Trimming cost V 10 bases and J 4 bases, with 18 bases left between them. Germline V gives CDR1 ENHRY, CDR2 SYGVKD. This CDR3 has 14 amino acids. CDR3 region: CASTDGGPSDTQYF. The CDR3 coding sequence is TGTGCCAGCACCGACGGAGGGCCCTCAGATACGCAGTATTTT.

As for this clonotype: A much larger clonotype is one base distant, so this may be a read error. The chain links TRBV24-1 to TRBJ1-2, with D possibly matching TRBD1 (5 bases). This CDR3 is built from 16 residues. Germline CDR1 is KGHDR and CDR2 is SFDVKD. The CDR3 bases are TGTGCCACCAGTGACGCTCGGGGGGGAACGAAATATGGCTACGCCTTC. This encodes CATSDARGGTKYGYAF.

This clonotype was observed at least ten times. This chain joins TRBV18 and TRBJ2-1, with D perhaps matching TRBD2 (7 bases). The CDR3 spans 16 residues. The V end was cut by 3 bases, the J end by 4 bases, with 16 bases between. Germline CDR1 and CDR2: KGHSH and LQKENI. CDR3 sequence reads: CASSPIRGGQYNEQFF. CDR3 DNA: TGTGCCAGCTCACCCATTCGCGGGGGCCAATACAATGAGCAGTTCTTC.

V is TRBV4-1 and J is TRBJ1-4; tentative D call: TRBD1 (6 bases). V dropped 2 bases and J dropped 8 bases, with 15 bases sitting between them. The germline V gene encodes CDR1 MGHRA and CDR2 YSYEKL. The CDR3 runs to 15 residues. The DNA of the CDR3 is TGCGCCAGCAGCCAACCGGGCTCCCAGGGGGAAAAACTGTTTTTT. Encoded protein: CASSQPGSQGEKLFF.

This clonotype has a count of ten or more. DNA for the CDR3: TGTGCCAGCAGCCAAGATGGGAATGAGCAGTTCTTC. Its protein product is CASSQDGNEQFF. The chain has TRBV3-1 and TRBJ2-1; D is uncertain. Germline lookup yields CDR1 LGHDT and CDR2 YNNKEL (reference sequence). The CDR3 spans 12 residues. V lost 0 bases and J lost 7, with 4 bases in between.

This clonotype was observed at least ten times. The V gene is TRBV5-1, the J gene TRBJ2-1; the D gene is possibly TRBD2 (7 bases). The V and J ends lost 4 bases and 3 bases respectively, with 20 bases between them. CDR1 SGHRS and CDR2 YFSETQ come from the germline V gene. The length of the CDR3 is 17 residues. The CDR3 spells CASSGSPGLGGYNEQFF. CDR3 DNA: TGCGCCAGCAGCGGCTCCCCAGGACTAGGGGGCTACAATGAGCAGTTCTTC.

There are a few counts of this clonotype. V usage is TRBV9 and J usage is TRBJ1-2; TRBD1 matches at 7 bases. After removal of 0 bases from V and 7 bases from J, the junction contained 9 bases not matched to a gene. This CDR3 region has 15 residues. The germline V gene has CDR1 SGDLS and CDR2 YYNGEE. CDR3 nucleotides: TGTGCCAGCAGCGTAGACCCTAGACAGGGTCGTGGCTACACCTTC. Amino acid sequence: CASSVDPRQGRGYTF.

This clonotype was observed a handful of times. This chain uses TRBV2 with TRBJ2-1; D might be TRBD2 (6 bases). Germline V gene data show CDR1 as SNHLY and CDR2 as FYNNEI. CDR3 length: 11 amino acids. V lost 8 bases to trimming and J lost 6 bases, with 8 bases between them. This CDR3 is CASFGGNEQFF. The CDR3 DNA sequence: TGTGCCAGCTTCGGGGGCAATGAGCAGTTCTTC.

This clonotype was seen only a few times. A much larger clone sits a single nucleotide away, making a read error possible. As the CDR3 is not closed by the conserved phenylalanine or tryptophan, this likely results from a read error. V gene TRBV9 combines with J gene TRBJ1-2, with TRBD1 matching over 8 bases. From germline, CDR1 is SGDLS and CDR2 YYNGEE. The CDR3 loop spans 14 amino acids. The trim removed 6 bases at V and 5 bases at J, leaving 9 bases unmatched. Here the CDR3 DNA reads TGTGCCAGCACCAGAGGACAGGGAGCATATGGCTACACCTCC. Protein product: CASTRGQGAYGYTS.

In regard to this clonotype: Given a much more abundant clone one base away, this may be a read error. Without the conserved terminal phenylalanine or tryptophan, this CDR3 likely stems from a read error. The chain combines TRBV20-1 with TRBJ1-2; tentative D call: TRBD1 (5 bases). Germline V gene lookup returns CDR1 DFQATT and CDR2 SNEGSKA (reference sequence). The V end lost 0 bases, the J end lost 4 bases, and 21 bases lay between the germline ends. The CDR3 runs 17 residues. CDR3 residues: CSARDEGRTSFPYGYTL. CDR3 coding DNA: TGCAGTGCTAGAGATGAGGGACGGACTTCTTTTCCCTATGGCTACACCCTC.

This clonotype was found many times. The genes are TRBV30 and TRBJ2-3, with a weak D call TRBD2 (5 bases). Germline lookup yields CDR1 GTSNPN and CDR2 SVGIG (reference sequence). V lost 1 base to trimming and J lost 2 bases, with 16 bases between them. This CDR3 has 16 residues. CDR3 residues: CAWSALDRGFTDTQYF. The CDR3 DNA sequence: TGTGCCTGGAGTGCCCTGGACCGAGGGTTCACAGATACGCAGTATTTT. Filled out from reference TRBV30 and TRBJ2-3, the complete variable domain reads SQTIHQWPATLVQPVGSPLSLECTVEGTSNPNLYWYRQAAGRGLQLLFYSVGIGQISSEVPQNLSASRPQDRQFILSSKKLLLSDSGFYLCAWSALDRGFTDTQYFGPGTRLTVL.

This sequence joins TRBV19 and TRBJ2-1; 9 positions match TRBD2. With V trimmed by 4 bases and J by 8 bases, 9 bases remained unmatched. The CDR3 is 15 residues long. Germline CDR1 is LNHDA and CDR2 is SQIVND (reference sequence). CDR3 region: CASSRERGGVYEQFF. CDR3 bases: TGTGCCAGTAGTAGGGAACGCGGGGGGGTGTATGAGCAGTTCTTC.

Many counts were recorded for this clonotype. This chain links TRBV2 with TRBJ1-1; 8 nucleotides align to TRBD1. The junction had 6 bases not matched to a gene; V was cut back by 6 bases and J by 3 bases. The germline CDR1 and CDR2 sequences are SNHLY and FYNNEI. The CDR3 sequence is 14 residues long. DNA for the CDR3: TGTGCCAGCAGGTCGACAGGGGTGGACACTGAAGCTTTCTTT. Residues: CASRSTGVDTEAFF.

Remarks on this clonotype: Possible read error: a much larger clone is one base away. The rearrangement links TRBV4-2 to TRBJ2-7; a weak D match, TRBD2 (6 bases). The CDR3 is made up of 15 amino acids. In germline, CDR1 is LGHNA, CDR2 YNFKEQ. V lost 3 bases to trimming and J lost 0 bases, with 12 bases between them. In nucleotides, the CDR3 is TGTGCCAGCAGCCATCTCCGGGAGCCCTCCTACGAGCAGTACTTC. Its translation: CASSHLREPSYEQYF.

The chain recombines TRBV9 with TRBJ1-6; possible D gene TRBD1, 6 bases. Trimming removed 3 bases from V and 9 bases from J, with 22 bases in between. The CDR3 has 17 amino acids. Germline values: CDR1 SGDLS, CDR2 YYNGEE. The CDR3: CASSAATSTGWGSPLHF. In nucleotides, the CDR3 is TGTGCCAGCAGCGCAGCCACCTCGACAGGATGGGGTTCACCCCTCCACTTT.